This T cell receptor beta chain appears in the sequencing data of a study of T-cell memory formation after mild COVID-19. Study outcomes and limitations: The appearance of some responding clones in pre-infection memory suggested that cross-reactive memory joined. The main location of contracting CD4+ clones was CM and EM, and that of contracting CD8+ clones was EMRA.

This clonotype was detected ten times or more. Its target is unknown. Trimming removed 6 bases from V and 3 bases from J; junction bases left unmatched: 9. The CDR3 extends over 15 amino acids. A 5'RACE reaction primed in the constant segment made cDNA libraries of TCR alpha and TCR beta, and these carried sample barcodes and UMIs. TCRdb re-derived calls from the 5' RACE reads in MiXCR, one entry per CDR3 protein. Of about 130,000 distinct CDR3 sequences listed, approximately 17% were seen once; the top ten hold 4.5% to 6.5%. This clonotype originated in a man between 18 and 35 years old who had mild COVID-19 (a few samples of this study predate the infection). Cell type and time point are not known. The genes are TRBV12-3 or TRBV12-4 and TRBJ1-1; 8 bases align to TRBD1. The sequenced material came from PBMCs or a T cell subset sorted from them (not recorded which). The CDR3 here is CASRPGQGWDTEAFF. The CDR3 DNA reads as TGTGCCAGCAGACCCGGACAGGGCTGGGACACTGAAGCTTTCTTT.